The T cell receptor (beta chain) described here comes from a study of T cells after yellow fever vaccination (dated by TCRdb to between 2019 and 2020). A note on the overall study: The SMART-Seq v4 Ultra Low Input RNA kit was used to prepare libraries from fractions with low cell numbers. To follow T-cell clones before and after both primary and booster YFV17D yellow fever vaccination, bulk TCR alpha and beta repertoires underwent longitudinal sequencing. Two healthy male donors made up the cohort, one aged 18 to 30 years and the other aged 30 to 40 years. Bulk PBMC replicates and cell subsets were isolated from blood drawn at multiple timepoints before and after both primary and secondary immunization.

What the treatment or condition label conveys for this sample: live attenuated yellow fever vaccine strain. Two biological replicates of bulk PBMCs were collected at each blood-draw timepoint. A standard Ficoll-Paque protocol was used to isolate PBMCs from peripheral blood. TriZol was used to extract RNA from bulk PBMCs, CD4 and CD8 fractions, and dextramer-positive and dextramer-negative fractions. This clonotype was seen only a few times. What this receptor recognizes is not known. The sample holds no much larger clone one base away, and base qualities are not on file. Study-wide findings and limitations: Compared with the primary T-cell response, the secondary T-cell response was faster but weaker, reaching its peak on day 5 rather than on day 15. After the booster, most clones that had expanded after primary vaccination were detected again (roughly 96% of CD4 and roughly 86% of CD8), suggesting broad maintenance of memory. Because abundant contaminating clonotypes from the bulk population could be contained in FACS-sorted repertoires, computational filtering was required. Only a couple of donors were included in the study, so the extent to which the findings can be generalized is limited. A small fraction of clonotypes showed up in both the CD4 and CD8 compartments, probably as a result of convergent recombination.

The CDR3 numbers 14 residues from cysteine through phenylalanine. Just CDR3 DNA is preserved here, 42 bases in frame from base 1. V lost 5 bases and J lost 2 bases; the stretch between them is 11 bases long. The CDR1 and CDR2 encoded by the germline V gene are SGHTA and FQGNSA. TCR cDNA was synthesized by 5'RACE template switching, which introduced a universal primer site and unique molecular identifiers. Priming for cDNA synthesis came from both the TCR alpha and TCR beta constant segments. Library amplification involved two PCR steps, and the second step added sample barcodes and sequencing adapters. Sequencing of libraries was performed on Illumina HiSeq 2500 (2x100 bp) or NovaSeq (2x150 bp). From the authors' description of their analysis: MIGEC was used to demultiplex reads and collapse the reads into UMI consensus sequences, and MiXCR was used for V(D)J alignment. Vaccine-responding clonotypes were defined with edgeR using replicate PBMC samples, requiring FDR below 0.01 and a log2 fold change above 5 up to day 15. Each bulk clonotype received a CD4 or CD8 identity based on whether the sequenced CD4 or CD8 repertoire contained that clonotype at higher abundance. Using fastp at Q25 and MiXCR, TCRdb reprocessed the public reads and kept productive beta chains. Under each unique CDR3 protein, matching rows form one entry showing the most common genes and DNA. The V and J calls shown here were made by TCRdb, not taken from the authors' results. Recorded for this sample are hundreds of thousands of distinct CDR3 sequences; approximately 13% of them occurred a single time. The ten largest clones capture 14% to 15% of the sample.

Sequenced here: PBMCs, sampled on the day of the yellow fever booster vaccination. The sequence was collected from a man aged 25-40 years who received the YFV17D yellow fever vaccine. Rearrangement joined TRBV7-2 to TRBJ2-3; the D gene could be either TRBD1 or TRBD2, each agreeing at 5 bases. The DNA reads as follows: TGTGCCAGCAGCCTCAGTGGGACCACAGATACGCAGTATTTT. The translation is CASSLSGTTDTQYF.